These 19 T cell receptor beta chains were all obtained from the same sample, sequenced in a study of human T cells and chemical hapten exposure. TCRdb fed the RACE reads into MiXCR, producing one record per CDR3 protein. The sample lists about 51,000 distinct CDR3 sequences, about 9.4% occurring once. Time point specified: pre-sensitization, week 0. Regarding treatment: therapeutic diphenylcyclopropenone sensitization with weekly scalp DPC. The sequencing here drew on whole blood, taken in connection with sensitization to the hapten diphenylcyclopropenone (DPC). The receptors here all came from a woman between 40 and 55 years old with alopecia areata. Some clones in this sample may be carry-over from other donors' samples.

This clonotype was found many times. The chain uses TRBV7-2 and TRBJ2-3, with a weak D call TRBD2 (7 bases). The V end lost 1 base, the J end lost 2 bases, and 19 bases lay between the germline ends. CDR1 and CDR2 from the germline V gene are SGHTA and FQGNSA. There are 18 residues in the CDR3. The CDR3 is CASSLEVYGGPYTDTQYF. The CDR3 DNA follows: TGTGCCAGCAGCTTAGAAGTGTACGGGGGGCCCTACACAGATACGCAGTATTTT.

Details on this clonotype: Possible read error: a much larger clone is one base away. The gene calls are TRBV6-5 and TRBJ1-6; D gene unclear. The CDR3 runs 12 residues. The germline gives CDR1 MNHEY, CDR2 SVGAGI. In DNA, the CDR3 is TGTACCAGCAGTACCTCGACTAAGCCCCTCCACTTT. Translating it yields CTSSTSTKPLHF.

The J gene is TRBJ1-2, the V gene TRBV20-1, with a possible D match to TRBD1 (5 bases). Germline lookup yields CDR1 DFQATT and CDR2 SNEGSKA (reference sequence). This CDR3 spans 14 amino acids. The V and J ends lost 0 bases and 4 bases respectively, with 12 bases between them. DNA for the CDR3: TGCAGTGCTAGAGAGAGGGGACTCCTCTATGGCTACACCTTC. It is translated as CSARERGLLYGYTF.

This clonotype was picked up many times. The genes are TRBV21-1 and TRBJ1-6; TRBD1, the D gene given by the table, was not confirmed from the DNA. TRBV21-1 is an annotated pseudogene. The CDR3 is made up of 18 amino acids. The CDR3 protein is CASSKALGGHPLDSPLHF. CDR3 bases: TGTGCCAGCAGCAAAGCGCTGGGGGGGCATCCGTTGGATTCACCCCTCCACTTT.

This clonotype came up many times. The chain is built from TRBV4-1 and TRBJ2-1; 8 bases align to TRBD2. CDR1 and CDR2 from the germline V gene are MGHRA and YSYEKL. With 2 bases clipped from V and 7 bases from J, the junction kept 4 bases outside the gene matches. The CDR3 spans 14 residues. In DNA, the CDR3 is TGCGCCAGCAGCCAATCCCGGGGGGGGAATGAGCAGTTCTTC. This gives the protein CASSQSRGGNEQFF.

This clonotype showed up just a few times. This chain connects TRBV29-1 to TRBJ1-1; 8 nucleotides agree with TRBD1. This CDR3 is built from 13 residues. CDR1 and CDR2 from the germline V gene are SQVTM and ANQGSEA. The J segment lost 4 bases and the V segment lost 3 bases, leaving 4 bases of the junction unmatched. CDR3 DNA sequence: TGCAGCGTTGAGGACAGGGAGGCCACTGAAGCTTTCTTT. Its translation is CSVEDREATEAFF.

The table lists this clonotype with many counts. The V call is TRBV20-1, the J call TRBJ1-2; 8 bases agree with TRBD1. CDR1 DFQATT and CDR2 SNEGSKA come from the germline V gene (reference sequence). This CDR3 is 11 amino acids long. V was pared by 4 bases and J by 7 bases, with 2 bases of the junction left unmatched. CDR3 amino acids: CSATGGGGYTF. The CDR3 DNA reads TGCAGTGCTACAGGGGGCGGTGGCTACACCTTC.

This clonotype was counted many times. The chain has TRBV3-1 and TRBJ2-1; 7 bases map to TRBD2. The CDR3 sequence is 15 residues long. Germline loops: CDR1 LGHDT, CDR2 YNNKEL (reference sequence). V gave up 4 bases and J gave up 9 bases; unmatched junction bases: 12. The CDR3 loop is CASSPHAGVGIEQFF. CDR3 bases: TGTGCCAGCAGCCCACATGCGGGGGTGGGCATTGAGCAGTTCTTC.

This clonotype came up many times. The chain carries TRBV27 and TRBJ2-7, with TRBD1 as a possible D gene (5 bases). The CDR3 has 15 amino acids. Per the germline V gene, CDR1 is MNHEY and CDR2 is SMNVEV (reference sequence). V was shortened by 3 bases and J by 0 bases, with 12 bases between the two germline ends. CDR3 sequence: CASSFLDSYSYEQYF. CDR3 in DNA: TGTGCCAGCAGTTTTCTCGACAGCTACTCCTACGAGCAGTACTTC.

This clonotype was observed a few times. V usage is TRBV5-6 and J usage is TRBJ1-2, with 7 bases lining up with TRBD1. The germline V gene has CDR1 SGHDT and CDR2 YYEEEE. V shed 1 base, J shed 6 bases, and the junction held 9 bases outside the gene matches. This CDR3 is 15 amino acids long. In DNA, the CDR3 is TGTGCCAGCAGCTTGAACAGAGACAGGGTCAATGGCTACACCTTC. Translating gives CASSLNRDRVNGYTF.

This chain's CDR3 is CASSEWSGRGGGSPLHF. In nucleotides, the CDR3 is TGTGCCAGCAGTGAATGGTCCGGGCGAGGCGGGGGTTCACCCCTCCACTTT. The chain carries TRBV25-1 and TRBJ1-6; D is possibly TRBD1 (5 bases). The V end was cut by 1 base, the J end by 9 bases, with 19 bases between. CDR1 is MGHDK and CDR2 is SYGVNS in the germline V gene. The CDR3 consists of 17 residues.

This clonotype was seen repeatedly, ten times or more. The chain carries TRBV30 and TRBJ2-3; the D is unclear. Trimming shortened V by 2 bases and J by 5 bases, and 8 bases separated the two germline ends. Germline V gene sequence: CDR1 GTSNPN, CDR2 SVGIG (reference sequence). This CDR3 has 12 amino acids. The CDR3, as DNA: TGTGCCTGGAGTCCTCATAGAGATACGCAGTATTTT. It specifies CAWSPHRDTQYF.

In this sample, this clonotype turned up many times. For the CDR3, the DNA is TGTGCCAGCAACTCCAACCGGGACAATGAGCAGTTCTTC. Its translation: CASNSNRDNEQFF. This chain connects TRBV9 to TRBJ2-1, with D unresolved. V was cut by 6 bases and J by 5 bases, with 12 bases left in between. The CDR3 has 13 residues. Per the germline V gene, CDR1 is SGDLS and CDR2 is YYNGEE. Based on the CDR3 plus reference TRBV9 and TRBJ2-1, the full variable domain is DSGVTQTPKHLITATGQRVTLRCSPRSGDLSVYWYQQSLDQGLQFLIQYYNGEERAKGNILERFSAQQFPDLHSELNLSSLELGDSALYFCASNSNRDNEQFFGPGTRLTVL.

The CDR3 reads CASSPYGANYGYTF. In nucleotides, the CDR3 is TGTGCCAGCAGCCCATACGGAGCTAACTATGGCTACACCTTC. The chain employs TRBV5-5 and TRBJ1-2; no reliable D call. Germline V lookup: CDR1 SGHKS, CDR2 YYEKEE (reference sequence). The V and J ends lost 4 bases and 0 bases respectively, with 10 bases between them. The length of the CDR3 is 14 residues.

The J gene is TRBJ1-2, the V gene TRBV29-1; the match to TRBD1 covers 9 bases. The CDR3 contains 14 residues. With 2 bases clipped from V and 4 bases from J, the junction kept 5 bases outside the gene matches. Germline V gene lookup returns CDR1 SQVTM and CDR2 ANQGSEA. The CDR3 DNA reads TGCAGCGTTGAACCTGGGACAGGGCCCTATGGCTACACCTTC. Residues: CSVEPGTGPYGYTF.

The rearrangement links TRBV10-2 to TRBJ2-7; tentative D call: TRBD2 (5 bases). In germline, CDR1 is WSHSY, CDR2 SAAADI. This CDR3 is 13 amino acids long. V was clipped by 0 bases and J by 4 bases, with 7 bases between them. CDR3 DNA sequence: TGCGCCAGCAGTGAGTCCACGGGGTACGAGCAGTACTTC. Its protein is CASSESTGYEQYF.

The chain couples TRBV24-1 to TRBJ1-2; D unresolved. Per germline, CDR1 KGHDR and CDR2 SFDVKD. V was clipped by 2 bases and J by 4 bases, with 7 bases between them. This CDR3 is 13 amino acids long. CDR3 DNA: TGTGCCACCAGTGATTCATGGGGCTATGGCTACACCTTC. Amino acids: CATSDSWGYGYTF.

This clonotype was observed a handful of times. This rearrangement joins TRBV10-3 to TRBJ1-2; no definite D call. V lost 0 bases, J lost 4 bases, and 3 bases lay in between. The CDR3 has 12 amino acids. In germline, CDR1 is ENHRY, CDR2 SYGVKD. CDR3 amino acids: CAISESFYGYTF. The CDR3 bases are TGTGCCATCAGTGAGTCGTTCTATGGCTACACCTTC.

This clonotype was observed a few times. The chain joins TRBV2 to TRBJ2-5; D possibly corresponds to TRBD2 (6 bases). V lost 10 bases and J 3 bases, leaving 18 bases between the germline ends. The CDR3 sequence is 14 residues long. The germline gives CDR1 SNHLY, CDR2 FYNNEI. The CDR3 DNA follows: TGTGCCACAGCAAACGGGAGACTCAAAGAGACCCAGTACTTC. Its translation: CATANGRLKETQYF.